This T cell receptor (beta chain) was captured by sequencing in a study of technical replicates of blood from a few donors. Germline CDR1 is LGHNA and CDR2 is YNFKEQ. Unmatched junction bases numbered 3, after V lost 0 bases and J lost 4 bases. The CDR3 has 16 residues. The assay was immunoSEQ multiplex PCR, and TCRdb's table has in-frame clones only and misses some. The profile shows fewer than 20,000 clones, 82% of them singletons. Material for sequencing was PBMCs. This clonotype was sampled from a human donor in good health. Some clones in this sample may be carry-over from other donors' samples. The V and J genes are TRBV4-2 and TRBJ2-1, with 10 bases aligning to TRBD2. Here the CDR3 reads CASSQETSGYYNEQFF. Here the CDR3 DNA reads TGTGCCAGCAGCCAAGAGACTAGCGGGTATTACAATGAGCAGTTCTTC.